Listed here is a single TCR beta chain. The data belong to a study of blood T cell repertoires in COVID-19. This CDR3 is 14 amino acids long. Germline assignment: CDR1 SQVTM and CDR2 ANQGSEA. Germline trimming cut 7 bases from V and 2 bases from J; bases unmatched to any gene: 4. Original handling: Amplification of reference gene primers was used by the study to estimate nucleated cell counts. Libraries were prepared by immunoSEQ multiplex PCR; TCRdb keeps only in-frame clonotypes and omits some of them. Clone size and the V and J calls come from that table; the DNA yielded D and trimming. The sample carries 130,000 to 150,000 clones, over 75% recorded once.

This clonotype was sampled from a man aged 70 or older with acute or convalescent COVID-19. This sequence joins TRBV29-1 and TRBJ2-6; 8 nucleotides line up with TRBD1. The specimen sequenced was peripheral blood. As DNA, the CDR3 is TGCAGCGCCCTGACAGGGGCTGGGGCCAACGTCCTGACTTTC. Translation gives CSALTGAGANVLTF. Using reference TRBV29-1 and TRBJ2-6 for the parts outside the CDR3, the full variable domain is SAVISQKPSRDICQRGTSLTIQCQVDSQVTMMFWYRQQPGQSLTLIATANQGSEATYESGFVIDKFPISRPNLTFSTLTVSNMSPEDSSIYLCSALTGAGANVLTFGAGSRLTVL.